The 7 T cell receptor beta chains below come from one sample, sequenced in a study of blood T cell repertoires in COVID-19. Produced via immunoSEQ multiplex PCR; TCRdb's table is partial and in-frame only. The sample lists some 250,000 clones, over 80% occurring once. Sequencing input: PBMCs or T cells enriched from blood (not recorded which). The receptors come from a human donor in a cohort exposed to, infected with or recovered from COVID-19 (not recorded which). The donor label of this sample is uncertain.

V usage is TRBV5-1 and J usage is TRBJ2-3, with 13 bases lining up with TRBD2. The CDR3 contains 15 residues. Germline V gene lookup returns CDR1 SGHRS and CDR2 YFSETQ. J gave up 9 bases and V 3 bases, and 7 bases lay outside the gene matches. The CDR3 nucleotides are TGCGCCAGCAGCTCGGCCGGGACTAGCGGGGCGACGCAGTATTTT. Protein: CASSSAGTSGATQYF.

V and J are TRBV7-2 and TRBJ1-1; possibly TRBD1 for D (6 bases). The CDR3 sequence is 15 residues long. CDR1 is SGHTA and CDR2 is FQGNSA in the germline V gene. The V end was cut by 4 bases, the J end by 3 bases, with 15 bases between. Here the CDR3 DNA reads TGTGCCAGCAGCTCCAGGGGAGTCGGAGACACTGAAGCTTTCTTT. Its protein is CASSSRGVGDTEAFF.

The chain has TRBV12-5 and TRBJ2-2, with 9 positions matching TRBD2. The CDR3 has 14 amino acids. CDR1 and CDR2 (germline): LGHNT, FRNRAP. V lost 5 bases, J lost 7 bases, and 5 bases stayed unmatched. In nucleotides, the CDR3 is TGTGCTAGTGGTCCGATAGCGGGGGTCGGGGAGCTGTTTTTT. It yields the protein CASGPIAGVGELFF.

In its sample, this clone was seen once. This chain uses TRBV12-3 or TRBV12-4 with TRBJ2-7; TRBD2 might be the D (6 bases). Trimming left V 3 bases short and J 6 bases short, with 9 bases between. The CDR3 is 12 amino acids. CDR3 bases: TGTGCCAGCAGTTTCGGGGAGGCCGAGCAGTACTTC. Protein: CASSFGEAEQYF.

V gene TRBV6-5 combines with J gene TRBJ1-6, with a tentative D call TRBD1 (5 bases). The germline V gene encodes CDR1 MNHEY and CDR2 SVGAGI. There are 15 residues in the CDR3. V gave up 0 bases and J gave up 8 bases, with 11 bases separating them. CDR3 residues: CASSYSTRGDSPLHF. DNA of the CDR3: TGTGCCAGCAGTTACTCGACCCGGGGGGATTCACCCCTCCACTTT.

The chain uses TRBV5-8 and TRBJ1-5; TRBD1 aligns across 7 bases. The V gene's germline CDR1 is SGHTS and CDR2 YDEGEE. This CDR3 has 12 amino acids. Trimming cost V 4 bases and J 9 bases; bases outside gene matches: 4. The CDR3 sequence: CASSANRGPQHF. The CDR3 region has the DNA TGTGCCAGCAGCGCTAACAGGGGGCCCCAGCATTTT.

The chain has TRBV24-1 and TRBJ1-2, with 8 bases identical to TRBD1. The ends lost 2 bases at V and 4 bases at J; junction bases unmatched: 5. Germline CDR1 KGHDR, CDR2 SFDVKD. The CDR3 is made up of 15 amino acids. The CDR3 protein is CATSDSGQGPYGYTF. CDR3 nucleotide sequence: TGTGCCACCAGTGATTCCGGACAGGGTCCCTATGGCTACACCTTC.